This T cell receptor beta chain was found in a study of cytomegalovirus exposure and HLA in healthy donors. The study, taken as a whole, reports: What TCR beta sequences reportedly achieved was accurate prediction of HLA-A and HLA-B alleles in most subjects. Judged likely to be a sequencing artifact was a cluster of highly shared sequence variants.

As to this clone: What it binds is unknown.

With 60 Vbeta and 13 Jbeta primers, the PCR was carried out. The assay was immunoSEQ multiplex PCR, and TCRdb's table has in-frame clones only and misses some. The table lists about 190,000 clones, over 75% of them singletons. The receptor comes from a man aged 45-65 years in good health and CMV-seronegative. The sample was PBMCs.

CDR3 protein: CASSPGAWALAGGRRGGELFF. The CDR3, as DNA: TGTGCCAGCAGTCCCGGCGCTTGGGCTTTAGCGGGGGGGCGCAGGGGCGGGGAGCTGTTTTTT. The V gene is TRBV27, the J gene TRBJ2-2, with 11 bases fitting TRBD2. Trimming at V came to 5 bases and at J to 7 bases, leaving 24 bases not matched to a gene. CDR1 is MNHEY, CDR2 SMNVEV, per germline (reference sequence). The CDR3 consists of 21 residues.